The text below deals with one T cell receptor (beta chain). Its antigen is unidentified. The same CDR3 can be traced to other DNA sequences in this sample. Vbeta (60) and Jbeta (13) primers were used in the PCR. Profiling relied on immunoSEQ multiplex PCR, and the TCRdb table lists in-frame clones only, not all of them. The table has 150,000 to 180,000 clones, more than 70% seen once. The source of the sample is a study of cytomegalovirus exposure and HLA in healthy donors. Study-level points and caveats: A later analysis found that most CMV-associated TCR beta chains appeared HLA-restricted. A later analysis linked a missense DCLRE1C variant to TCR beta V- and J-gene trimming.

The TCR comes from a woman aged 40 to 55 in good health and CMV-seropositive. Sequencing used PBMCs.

The CDR3 bases are TGTGCCAGCAGCTTGGACAGGGGAGGGCACACTGAAGCTTTCTTT. It is translated as CASSLDRGGHTEAFF. J is TRBJ1-1 and V is TRBV7-2; 9 positions agree with TRBD1. The CDR3 runs 15 residues. CDR1 and CDR2 from the germline V gene are SGHTA and FQGNSA. Germline trimming cut 3 bases from V and 3 bases from J; bases unmatched to any gene: 5.